This T cell receptor (beta chain) emerged from a study of blood T cell repertoires in COVID-19. Some clones are missing from TCRdb's copy, which holds only in-frame ones; the method was immunoSEQ multiplex PCR. The table lists approximately 390,000 clones, around 90% of them singletons. The CDR3 has 15 amino acids. The V gene lost 5 bases and the J gene lost 6 bases, with 20 bases spanning the gap. Germline values: CDR1 MDHEN, CDR2 SYDVKM. This clone has just one count. The chain is built from TRBV28 and TRBJ2-7; D may be TRBD1 (8 bases). The clonotype originates from a woman aged 40 to 55 with acute COVID-19. The sample was PBMCs or T cells enriched from blood (not recorded which). In DNA, the CDR3 is TGTGCCAGCAGTCCTGGACAGGGAGGGCCTTTCGAGCAGTACTTC. Translation gives CASSPGQGGPFEQYF.